This T cell receptor beta chain originates from a study of blood T cells in healthy people across ages. In the study overall: In model experiments, template switching was able to capture about one barcoded beta molecule for every two T cells that were present.

The sample holds one count of this clonotype. Its antigen is unidentified. Overall study results and limits: TCR beta diversity correlated strongly with naive T cell percentage. The lack of PBMC sorting stopped any conclusive naive versus antigen-experienced comparison.

This CDR3 contains 15 residues. CDR1 is DFQATT, CDR2 SNEGSKA, per germline (reference sequence). Losses at the gene ends were 6 bases for V and 1 base for J; bases not matched to a gene: 8. Through a sample-barcoded 5' primer and a J-beta primer mix, a second PCR was run for about 7 to 12 cycles. TCRdb re-called the 5' RACE reads through MiXCR, storing one row per CDR3 protein. The sample consists of about 640,000 distinct CDR3 sequences, about 53% of them appearing once. V and J are TRBV20-1 and TRBJ2-5, with 10 bases matching TRBD2. What was sequenced was blood. The receptor comes from a man aged 55 to 70 in good health. The CDR3 DNA is TGCAGTGCAGAGACGGTAGCGGGGGGCCAAGAGACCCAGTACTTC. Encoded protein: CSAETVAGGQETQYF.